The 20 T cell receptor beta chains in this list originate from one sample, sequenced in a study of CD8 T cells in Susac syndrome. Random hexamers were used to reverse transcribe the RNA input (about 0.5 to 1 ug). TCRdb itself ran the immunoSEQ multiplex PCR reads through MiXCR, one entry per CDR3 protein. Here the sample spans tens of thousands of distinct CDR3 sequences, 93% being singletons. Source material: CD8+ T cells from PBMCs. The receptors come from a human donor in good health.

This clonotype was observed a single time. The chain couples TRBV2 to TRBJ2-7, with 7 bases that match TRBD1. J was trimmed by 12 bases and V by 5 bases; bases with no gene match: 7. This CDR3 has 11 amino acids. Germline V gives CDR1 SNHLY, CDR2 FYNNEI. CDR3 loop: CASSSQGRLYF. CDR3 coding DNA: TGTGCCAGCAGTTCACAGGGGCGGCTGTACTTC.

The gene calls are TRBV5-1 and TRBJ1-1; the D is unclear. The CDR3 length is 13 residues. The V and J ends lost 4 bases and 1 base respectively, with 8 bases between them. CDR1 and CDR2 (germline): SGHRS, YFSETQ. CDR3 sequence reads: CASSPLPNTEAFF. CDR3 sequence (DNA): TGCGCCAGCAGCCCCCTCCCGAACACTGAAGCTTTCTTT.

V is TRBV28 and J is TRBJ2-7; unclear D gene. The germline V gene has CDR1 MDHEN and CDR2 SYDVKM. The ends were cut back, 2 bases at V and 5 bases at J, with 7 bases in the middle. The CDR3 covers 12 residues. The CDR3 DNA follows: TGTGCCAGCAGTTTAGGACCGGACGAGCAGTACTTC. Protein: CASSLGPDEQYF.

The CDR3: CASTGGDYEQYF. The CDR3 DNA follows: TGTGCCAGCACTGGGGGTGACTACGAGCAGTACTTC. This chain connects TRBV2 to TRBJ2-7; D may match TRBD1 or TRBD2 (5 bases each). The CDR3 covers 12 residues. The germline V and J ends were trimmed by 7 bases and 3 bases, with 10 bases remaining between them. CDR1 is SNHLY, CDR2 FYNNEI, per germline.

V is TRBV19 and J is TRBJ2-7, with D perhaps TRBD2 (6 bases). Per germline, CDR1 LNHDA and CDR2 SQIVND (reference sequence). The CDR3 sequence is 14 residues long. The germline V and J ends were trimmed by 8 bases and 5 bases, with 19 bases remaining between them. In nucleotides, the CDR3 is TGTGCCAGTTCTTACAGGAGGGGCCGGAACGAGCAGTACTTC. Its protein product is CASSYRRGRNEQYF.

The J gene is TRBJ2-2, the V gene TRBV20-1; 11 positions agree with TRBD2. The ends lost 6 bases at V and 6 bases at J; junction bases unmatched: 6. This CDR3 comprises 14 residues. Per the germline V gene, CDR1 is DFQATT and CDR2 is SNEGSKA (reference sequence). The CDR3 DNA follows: TGCAGTGCGACAACTAGCGGGAGAGCCGGGGAGCTGTTTTTT. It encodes CSATTSGRAGELFF.

The CDR3 loop reads CSVLRGRGRAGNEQFF. Here the CDR3 DNA reads TGCAGCGTGCTAAGGGGGCGCGGGAGGGCGGGCAATGAGCAGTTCTTC. V is TRBV29-1 and J is TRBJ2-1, with 9 bases matching TRBD2. Trimming at V came to 6 bases and at J to 6 bases, leaving 15 bases not matched to a gene. The CDR3 loop spans 16 amino acids. Looked up from germline, CDR1 is SQVTM and CDR2 is ANQGSEA.

The CDR3 DNA sequence: TGTGCCAGTAGTCCCGGACAGGGGTACACCGGGGAGCTGTTTTTT. It specifies CASSPGQGYTGELFF. The chain links TRBV19 to TRBJ2-2, with 9 bases matching TRBD1. The CDR3 is made up of 15 amino acids. The germline V gene has CDR1 LNHDA and CDR2 SQIVND (reference sequence). With V trimmed by 5 bases and J by 3 bases, 4 bases remained unmatched.

The CDR3 DNA reads TGTGCCAGCAGTCCGGACAGGACCGCGGGAAACACCATATATTTT. This gives the protein CASSPDRTAGNTIYF. V and J are TRBV2 and TRBJ1-3; 7 bases match TRBD1. The CDR3 is 15 amino acids. V shed 5 bases and J 4 bases; nucleotides not matched to a gene: 8. Germline V gives CDR1 SNHLY, CDR2 FYNNEI.

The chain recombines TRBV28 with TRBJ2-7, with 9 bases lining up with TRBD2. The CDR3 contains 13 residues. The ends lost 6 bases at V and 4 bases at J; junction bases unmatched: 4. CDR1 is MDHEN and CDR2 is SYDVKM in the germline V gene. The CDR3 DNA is TGTGCCAGCAGACCTAGCGGGACTTACGAGCAGTACTTC. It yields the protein CASRPSGTYEQYF.

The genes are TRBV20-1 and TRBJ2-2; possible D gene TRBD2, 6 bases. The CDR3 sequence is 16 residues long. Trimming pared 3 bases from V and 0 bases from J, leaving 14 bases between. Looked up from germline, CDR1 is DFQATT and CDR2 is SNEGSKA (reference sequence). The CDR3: CSASFQRVTNTGELFF. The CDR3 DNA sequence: TGCAGTGCTAGTTTCCAGCGGGTTACGAACACCGGGGAGCTGTTTTTT.

This CDR3 is CASSLSSDTQYF. CDR3 nucleotide sequence: TGTGCCAGCAGCCTAAGTTCGGATACGCAGTATTTT. The chain has TRBV28 and TRBJ2-3, with D unclear. V lost 6 bases and J lost 6, with 10 bases in between. Germline assignment: CDR1 MDHEN and CDR2 SYDVKM. The CDR3 totals 12 residues.

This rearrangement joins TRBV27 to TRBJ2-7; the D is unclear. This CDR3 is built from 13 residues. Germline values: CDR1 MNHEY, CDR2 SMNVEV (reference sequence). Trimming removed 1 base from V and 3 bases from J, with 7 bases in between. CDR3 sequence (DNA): TGTGCCAGCAGTTTATTTGCCAGCTACGAGCAGTACTTC. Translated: CASSLFASYEQYF.

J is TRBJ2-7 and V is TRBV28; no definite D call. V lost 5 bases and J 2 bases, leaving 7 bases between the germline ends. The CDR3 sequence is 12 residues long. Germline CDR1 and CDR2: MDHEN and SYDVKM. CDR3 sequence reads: CASSRWAYEQYF. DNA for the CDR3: TGTGCCAGCAGTCGGTGGGCCTACGAGCAGTACTTC.

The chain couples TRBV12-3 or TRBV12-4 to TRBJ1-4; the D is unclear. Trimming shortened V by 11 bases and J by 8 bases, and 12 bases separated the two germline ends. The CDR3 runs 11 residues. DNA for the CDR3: TGTGCCTCCCGGACCGGGGAAAAACTGTTTTTT. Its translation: CASRTGEKLFF.

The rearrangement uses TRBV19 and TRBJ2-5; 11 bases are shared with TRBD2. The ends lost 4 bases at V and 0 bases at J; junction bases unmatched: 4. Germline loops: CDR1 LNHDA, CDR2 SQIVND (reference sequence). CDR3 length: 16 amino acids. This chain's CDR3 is CASSTRTSGYQETQYF. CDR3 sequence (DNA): TGTGCCAGTAGTACCCGGACTAGCGGGTACCAAGAGACCCAGTACTTC.

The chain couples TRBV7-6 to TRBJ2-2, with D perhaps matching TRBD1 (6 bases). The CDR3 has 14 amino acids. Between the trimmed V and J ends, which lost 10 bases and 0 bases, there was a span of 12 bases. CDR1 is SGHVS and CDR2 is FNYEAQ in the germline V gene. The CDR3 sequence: CAIGKGANTGELFF. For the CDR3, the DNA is TGTGCCATAGGAAAGGGGGCGAACACCGGGGAGCTGTTTTTT.

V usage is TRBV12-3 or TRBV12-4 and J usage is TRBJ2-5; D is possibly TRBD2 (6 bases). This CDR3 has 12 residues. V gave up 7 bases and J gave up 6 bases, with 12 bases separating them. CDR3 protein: CASTPEGQTQYF. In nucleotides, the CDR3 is TGTGCCAGCACCCCGGAGGGACAGACCCAGTACTTC.

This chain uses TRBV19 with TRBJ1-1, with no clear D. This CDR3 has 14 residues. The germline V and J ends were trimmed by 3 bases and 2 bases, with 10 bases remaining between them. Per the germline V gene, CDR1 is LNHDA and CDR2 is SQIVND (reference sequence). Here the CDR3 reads CASSIGQRNTEAFF. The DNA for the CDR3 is TGTGCCAGTAGTATCGGGCAGCGAAACACTGAAGCTTTCTTT.

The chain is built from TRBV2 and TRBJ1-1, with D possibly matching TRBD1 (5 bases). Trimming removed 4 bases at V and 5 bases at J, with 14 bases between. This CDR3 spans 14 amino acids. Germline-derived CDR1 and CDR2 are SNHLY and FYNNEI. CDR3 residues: CASSVDGAWTEAFF. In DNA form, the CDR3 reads TGTGCCAGCAGTGTCGATGGGGCATGGACTGAAGCTTTCTTT.